These T cell receptor beta chains were read from a single sample in a study of shared clonotypes between healthy human individuals. The data were produced by immunoSEQ multiplex PCR, yet TCRdb's version contains in-frame clones alone and is incomplete. Among hundreds of thousands of clones listed, 85% to 95% were seen once. Sequencing was performed on naive CD8+ T cells sorted from blood. The receptor source for this set is a woman aged 30 to 39 in good health. The CDR3 runs from the conserved cysteine through the conserved F or W. The order of the fields is clone size, D gene, V gene, J gene, CDR3 protein, CDR3 DNA. The D gene is left open where the match is weak. Size values are once, few and many counts, or a class for expanded clones, and some rows have none.

-,TRBD1,TRBV30,TRBJ2-7,CAWSPGTGGEQYF,TGTGCCTGGTCCCCGGGGACAGGTGGCGAGCAGTACTTC
once,TRBD1,TRBV28,TRBJ1-2,CASSLLDRGYGYTF,TGTGCCAGCAGTTTACTAGACAGGGGATATGGCTACACCTTC
-,-,TRBV28,TRBJ2-5,CASSLSDESQETQYF,TGTGCCAGCAGTTTATCCGACGAGTCGCAAGAGACCCAGTACTTC
-,TRBD1,TRBV6-1,TRBJ2-7,CAGETGAPGEQYF,TGTGCCGGGGAGACAGGGGCTCCTGGGGAGCAGTACTTC
once,-,TRBV2,TRBJ1-2,CASSELDTIYGYTF,TGTGCCAGCAGTGAGCTAGACACCATCTATGGCTACACCTTC
-,-,TRBV9,TRBJ1-4,CASSVGGTHEKLFF,TGTGCCAGCAGCGTCGGGGGGACGCATGAAAAACTGTTTTTT
-,-,TRBV6-5,TRBJ1-2,CASSYWGPGYGYTF,TGTGCCAGCAGTTATTGGGGGCCGGGCTATGGCTACACCTTC
-,-,TRBV28,TRBJ2-7,CASTSTAGQNPYEQYF,TGTGCCAGCACTTCAACGGCGGGACAGAACCCCTACGAGCAGTACTTC
-,TRBD2,TRBV2,TRBJ2-2,CASSDSLAGGAGELFF,TGTGCCAGCAGTGATAGTCTAGCGGGAGGTGCCGGGGAGCTGTTTTTT
-,-,TRBV28,TRBJ2-5,CASSLRMIGTQYF,TGTGCCAGCAGTTTGCGTATGATTGGGACCCAGTACTTC
-,TRBD2,TRBV7-2,TRBJ2-5,CASSLERGGETQYF,TGTGCCAGCAGCTTAGAGCGGGGAGGGGAGACCCAGTACTTC
-,-,TRBV25-1,TRBJ1-5,CASSEGVGASNQPQHF,TGTGCCAGCAGTGAAGGGGTGGGGGCAAGCAATCAGCCCCAGCATTTT
-,-,TRBV7-9,TRBJ1-1,CASSPLGTEAFF,TGTGCCAGCAGCCCCCTCGGAACTGAAGCTTTCTTT
-,-,TRBV30,TRBJ2-2,CAWRQGTTPVTGELFF,TGTGCCTGGCGCCAGGGGACCACCCCGGTAACCGGGGAGCTGTTTTTT
-,TRBD2,TRBV10-3,TRBJ2-7,CAIGEAGEGYYEQYF,TGTGCCATAGGAGAAGCGGGAGAGGGGTACTACGAGCAGTACTTC
once,TRBD2,TRBV27,TRBJ2-3,CASSFSASGSPDTQYF,TGTGCCAGCAGTTTTTCCGCCAGCGGGAGCCCAGATACGCAGTATTTT
-,TRBD1,TRBV2,TRBJ1-2,CASREGQGDGYTF,TGTGCCAGCAGGGAGGGACAGGGTGATGGCTACACCTTC
-,-,TRBV28,TRBJ1-5,CASSRQRVPQHF,TGTGCCAGCAGTCGACAGAGGGTGCCCCAGCATTTT
-,TRBD1,TRBV28,TRBJ1-1,CASSLNRDSTEAFF,TGTGCCAGCAGTTTGAACCGGGACAGTACTGAAGCTTTCTTT
-,TRBD1,TRBV5-5,TRBJ1-1,CASSPGQGQIWNTEAFF,TGTGCCAGCAGCCCTGGACAGGGTCAAATTTGGAACACTGAAGCTTTCTTT
-,TRBD2,TRBV7-6,TRBJ2-7,CASSLAPGGTYEQYF,TGTGCCAGCAGCTTAGCGCCCGGGGGGACCTACGAGCAGTACTTC
-,-,TRBV19,TRBJ2-7,CASSPRTGRDEQYF,TGTGCCAGTAGTCCTCGGACAGGGAGGGACGAGCAGTACTTC
once,-,TRBV27,TRBJ2-3,CASSSARGTTRYGTDTQYF,TGTGCCAGCAGTTCCGCCCGGGGGACAACCCGGTACGGCACAGATACGCAGTATTTT
-,TRBD1,TRBV28,TRBJ2-3,CASSSADRGRTDTQYF,TGTGCCAGCAGTTCGGCCGACAGGGGGCGTACAGATACGCAGTATTTT
-,TRBD1,TRBV30,TRBJ2-3,CAWSTGAGTDTQYF,TGTGCCTGGAGCACAGGGGCAGGTACAGATACGCAGTATTTT
-,-,TRBV7-8,TRBJ2-3,CASSLLTGTYTDTQYF,TGTGCCAGCAGCCTCCTAACAGGGACTTACACAGATACGCAGTATTTT
-,TRBD2,TRBV7-9,TRBJ2-7,CASSSLAGARSYEQYF,TGTGCCAGCAGCTCTCTAGCGGGAGCCCGCTCCTACGAGCAGTACTTC
once,-,TRBV9,TRBJ2-1,CASSTNPDLQFF,TGTGCCAGCAGCACCAACCCCGATTTGCAGTTCTTC
-,-,TRBV10-2,TRBJ2-5,CASWGLQETQYF,TGCGCCAGCTGGGGACTTCAAGAGACCCAGTACTTC
-,-,TRBV28,TRBJ2-1,CATAGRVAEQFF,TGTGCTACAGCAGGCAGGGTGGCTGAGCAGTTCTTC
once,TRBD1,TRBV4-1,TRBJ1-3,CASSLTGDRKTDTYF,TGCGCCAGCAGCCTAACCGGGGACAGGAAAACCGATACATATTTT
few,TRBD2,TRBV2,TRBJ2-2,CASSDEREYTGELFF,TGTGCCAGCAGTGACGAGCGGGAATACACCGGGGAGCTGTTTTTT
-,-,TRBV28,TRBJ1-5,CASSWGSFGQPQHF,TGTGCCAGCAGTTGGGGGTCCTTTGGTCAGCCCCAGCATTTT
-,-,TRBV12-2,TRBJ2-7,CASRLRLSRNEQYF,TGTGCAAGTCGCTTGCGCCTGAGTCGAAACGAGCAGTACTTC
once,TRBD2,TRBV28,TRBJ2-7,CASRYSGNEPYEQYF,TGTGCCAGCAGATATAGCGGGAACGAACCCTACGAGCAGTACTTC
few,-,TRBV9,TRBJ2-2,CASSVAWGTGELFF,TGTGCCAGCAGCGTAGCGTGGGGCACCGGGGAGCTGTTTTTT
-,-,TRBV7-9,TRBJ2-7,CASRPGTFDSSYEQYF,TGTGCCAGCAGACCAGGGACTTTCGATAGCTCCTACGAGCAGTACTTC
few,-,TRBV27,TRBJ2-1,CASSLLGGEQFF,TGTGCCAGCAGTTTATTAGGGGGTGAGCAGTTCTTC
-,TRBD1,TRBV27,TRBJ2-3,CASSLTGADTQYF,TGTGCCAGCAGTTTAACAGGGGCAGATACGCAGTATTTT
-,-,TRBV28,TRBJ2-7,CASTPLLRGAEQYF,TGTGCCAGCACCCCCCTGCTGCGGGGTGCCGAGCAGTACTTC
-,-,TRBV28,TRBJ1-1,CASSLLGASEAFF,TGTGCCAGCAGTTTACTGGGGGCATCTGAAGCTTTCTTT
-,-,TRBV9,TRBJ2-7,CASSVGGTGSYEQYF,TGTGCCAGCAGCGTAGGGGGTACGGGCTCCTACGAGCAGTACTTC
-,-,TRBV27,TRBJ1-1,CASSLDGRRVTEAFF,TGTGCCAGCAGTTTGGACGGGCGAAGGGTCACTGAAGCTTTCTTT
-,-,TRBV2,TRBJ2-7,CASSDPKGVSSYEQYF,TGTGCCAGCAGTGACCCGAAAGGGGTTAGCTCCTACGAGCAGTACTTC
-,TRBD2,TRBV4-1,TRBJ2-2,CASSQDLLAETGELFF,TGCGCCAGCAGCCAAGATCTTCTAGCGGAGACCGGGGAGCTGTTTTTT
-,-,TRBV7-9,TRBJ2-7,CASSSPGVGYEQYF,TGTGCCAGCAGCTCCCCGGGAGTGGGCTACGAGCAGTACTTC
-,-,TRBV29-1,TRBJ2-7,CSVEVGDTSSYEQYF,TGCAGCGTTGAAGTCGGGGACACCTCCTCCTACGAGCAGTACTTC
-,TRBD2,TRBV4-1,TRBJ2-7,CASSQRQIGLATSYEQYF,TGCGCCAGCAGCCAACGACAGATTGGACTAGCGACATCCTACGAGCAGTACTTC
-,TRBD2,TRBV7-2,TRBJ2-1,CASSRRGPSGRAYNEQFF,TGTGCCAGCAGCCGGCGAGGCCCCAGCGGGAGGGCCTATAATGAGCAGTTCTTC
-,-,TRBV7-7,TRBJ2-5,CASSLRDATTETQYF,TGTGCCAGCAGCTTGCGGGACGCCACTACGGAGACCCAGTACTTC
-,-,TRBV29-1,TRBJ2-7,CSVRTDRPLYEQYF,TGCAGCGTGAGGACGGACAGACCCCTCTACGAGCAGTACTTC
-,-,TRBV27,TRBJ2-7,CASSPGTPAYEQYF,TGTGCCAGCAGTCCCGGGACGCCGGCCTACGAGCAGTACTTC
-,-,TRBV2,TRBJ2-1,CASSEARIGADEQFF,TGTGCCAGCAGTGAAGCGCGTATAGGGGCGGATGAGCAGTTCTTC
once,TRBD1,TRBV19,TRBJ2-7,CASSMGTGDLYEQYF,TGTGCCAGTAGTATGGGGACAGGGGATCTGTACGAGCAGTACTTC
-,TRBD1,TRBV4-1,TRBJ1-3,CASSQGQGSGNTIYF,TGCGCCAGCAGCCAAGGACAGGGCTCTGGAAACACCATATATTTT
-,TRBD1,TRBV6-1,TRBJ2-7,CASSDWTGAYEQYF,TGTGCCAGCAGTGACTGGACAGGGGCCTACGAGCAGTACTTC
-,-,TRBV19,TRBJ2-4,CASRPGNQAKNIQYF,TGTGCCAGCAGACCAGGGAATCAAGCCAAAAACATTCAGTACTTC
-,-,TRBV19,TRBJ2-5,CASSYGEETQYF,TGTGCCAGTAGTTATGGCGAAGAGACCCAGTACTTC
-,-,TRBV13,TRBJ2-5,CASSLLVSLRGQETQYF,TGTGCCAGCAGCTTATTAGTGTCGCTGCGGGGACAAGAGACCCAGTACTTC